The rows below give T cell receptor beta chains drawn from one sample of a study of T cell changes during pregnancy in multiple sclerosis. TCRdb's table, derived via immunoSEQ multiplex PCR, lists solely in-frame clones and lacks some. The sample lists roughly 80,000 clones; roughly 91% were seen once. This specimen was peripheral blood, taken after pregnancy. Receptors were obtained from a female donor in good health, enrolled as a control in a pregnancy study. The CDR3 runs from the conserved cysteine through the conserved F or W. The D gene is left open where the match is weak. The listing skips clone size in some rows; elsewhere it reads once, few, many or a size class.

j_call: TRBJ2-7
d_call: .
clone_size: .
v_call: TRBV28
cdr3_aa: CASRPDTFTGEQYF
cdr3_nt: TGTGCCAGCAGGCCCGATACTTTCACGGGCGAGCAGTACTTC

j_call: TRBJ2-7
d_call: TRBD1
clone_size: .
v_call: TRBV9
cdr3_aa: CASSPTGDSYEQYF
cdr3_nt: TGTGCCAGCAGCCCAACAGGGGATTCCTACGAGCAGTACTTC

j_call: TRBJ2-3
d_call: TRBD2
clone_size: .
v_call: TRBV5-1
cdr3_aa: CASSLALTSGLTDTQYF
cdr3_nt: TGCGCCAGCAGCTTGGCCCTGACTAGCGGCCTCACAGATACGCAGTATTTT

j_call: TRBJ2-1
d_call: TRBD2
clone_size: .
v_call: TRBV4-1
cdr3_aa: CASSQDPMASGLSYNEQFF
cdr3_nt: TGCGCCAGCAGCCAAGATCCCATGGCTAGCGGATTATCCTACAATGAGCAGTTCTTC

j_call: TRBJ2-3
d_call: TRBD2
clone_size: .
v_call: TRBV7-3
cdr3_aa: CASSLLAGADTQYF
cdr3_nt: TGTGCCAGCAGCTTACTAGCGGGAGCAGATACGCAGTATTTT

j_call: TRBJ1-4
d_call: .
clone_size: .
v_call: TRBV5-1
cdr3_aa: CASSRGGDTDEKLFF
cdr3_nt: TGCGCCAGCAGCCGGGGGGGTGACACCGATGAAAAACTGTTTTTT

j_call: TRBJ1-1
d_call: .
clone_size: few
v_call: TRBV9
cdr3_aa: CASSAQVGGTEAFF
cdr3_nt: TGTGCCAGCAGCGCACAGGTTGGGGGGACTGAAGCTTTCTTT

j_call: TRBJ2-1
d_call: TRBD2
clone_size: .
v_call: TRBV9
cdr3_aa: CASSVGSSGVVYNEQFF
cdr3_nt: TGTGCCAGCAGCGTAGGGTCTAGCGGGGTCGTTTACAATGAGCAGTTCTTC

j_call: TRBJ1-1
d_call: .
clone_size: .
v_call: TRBV30
cdr3_aa: CAWRATVGWAFF
cdr3_nt: TGTGCCTGGAGGGCAACAGTCGGATGGGCTTTCTTT

j_call: TRBJ1-4
d_call: .
clone_size: .
v_call: TRBV6-5
cdr3_aa: CASSYSQGLFEKLFF
cdr3_nt: TGTGCCAGCAGTTACTCCCAGGGACTATTCGAAAAACTGTTTTTT

j_call: TRBJ1-2
d_call: .
clone_size: .
v_call: TRBV29-1
cdr3_aa: CSVEESLQGRYGYTF
cdr3_nt: TGCAGCGTAGAAGAGTCCTTACAGGGAAGATATGGCTACACCTTC

j_call: TRBJ1-1
d_call: .
clone_size: .
v_call: TRBV7-8
cdr3_aa: CASSAQRTEAFF
cdr3_nt: TGTGCCAGCAGCGCCCAGAGGACTGAAGCTTTCTTT

j_call: TRBJ2-3
d_call: TRBD2
clone_size: .
v_call: TRBV19
cdr3_aa: CASSIALGLAGVTDTQYF
cdr3_nt: TGTGCCAGTAGTATAGCCCTCGGACTAGCGGGAGTGACAGATACGCAGTATTTT

j_call: TRBJ1-2
d_call: .
clone_size: .
v_call: TRBV15
cdr3_aa: CATSRDPGGGYGYTF
cdr3_nt: TGTGCCACCAGCAGAGATCCGGGAGGGGGGTACGGCTACACCTTC

j_call: TRBJ2-1
d_call: TRBD1
clone_size: .
v_call: TRBV18
cdr3_aa: CASSPGQGAREFF
cdr3_nt: TGTGCCAGCTCACCCGGACAGGGGGCCCGCGAGTTCTTC

j_call: TRBJ2-7
d_call: TRBD1
clone_size: .
v_call: TRBV6-1
cdr3_aa: CATLPGTGNTYEQYF
cdr3_nt: TGTGCCACCCTACCCGGGACAGGGAATACCTACGAGCAGTACTTC